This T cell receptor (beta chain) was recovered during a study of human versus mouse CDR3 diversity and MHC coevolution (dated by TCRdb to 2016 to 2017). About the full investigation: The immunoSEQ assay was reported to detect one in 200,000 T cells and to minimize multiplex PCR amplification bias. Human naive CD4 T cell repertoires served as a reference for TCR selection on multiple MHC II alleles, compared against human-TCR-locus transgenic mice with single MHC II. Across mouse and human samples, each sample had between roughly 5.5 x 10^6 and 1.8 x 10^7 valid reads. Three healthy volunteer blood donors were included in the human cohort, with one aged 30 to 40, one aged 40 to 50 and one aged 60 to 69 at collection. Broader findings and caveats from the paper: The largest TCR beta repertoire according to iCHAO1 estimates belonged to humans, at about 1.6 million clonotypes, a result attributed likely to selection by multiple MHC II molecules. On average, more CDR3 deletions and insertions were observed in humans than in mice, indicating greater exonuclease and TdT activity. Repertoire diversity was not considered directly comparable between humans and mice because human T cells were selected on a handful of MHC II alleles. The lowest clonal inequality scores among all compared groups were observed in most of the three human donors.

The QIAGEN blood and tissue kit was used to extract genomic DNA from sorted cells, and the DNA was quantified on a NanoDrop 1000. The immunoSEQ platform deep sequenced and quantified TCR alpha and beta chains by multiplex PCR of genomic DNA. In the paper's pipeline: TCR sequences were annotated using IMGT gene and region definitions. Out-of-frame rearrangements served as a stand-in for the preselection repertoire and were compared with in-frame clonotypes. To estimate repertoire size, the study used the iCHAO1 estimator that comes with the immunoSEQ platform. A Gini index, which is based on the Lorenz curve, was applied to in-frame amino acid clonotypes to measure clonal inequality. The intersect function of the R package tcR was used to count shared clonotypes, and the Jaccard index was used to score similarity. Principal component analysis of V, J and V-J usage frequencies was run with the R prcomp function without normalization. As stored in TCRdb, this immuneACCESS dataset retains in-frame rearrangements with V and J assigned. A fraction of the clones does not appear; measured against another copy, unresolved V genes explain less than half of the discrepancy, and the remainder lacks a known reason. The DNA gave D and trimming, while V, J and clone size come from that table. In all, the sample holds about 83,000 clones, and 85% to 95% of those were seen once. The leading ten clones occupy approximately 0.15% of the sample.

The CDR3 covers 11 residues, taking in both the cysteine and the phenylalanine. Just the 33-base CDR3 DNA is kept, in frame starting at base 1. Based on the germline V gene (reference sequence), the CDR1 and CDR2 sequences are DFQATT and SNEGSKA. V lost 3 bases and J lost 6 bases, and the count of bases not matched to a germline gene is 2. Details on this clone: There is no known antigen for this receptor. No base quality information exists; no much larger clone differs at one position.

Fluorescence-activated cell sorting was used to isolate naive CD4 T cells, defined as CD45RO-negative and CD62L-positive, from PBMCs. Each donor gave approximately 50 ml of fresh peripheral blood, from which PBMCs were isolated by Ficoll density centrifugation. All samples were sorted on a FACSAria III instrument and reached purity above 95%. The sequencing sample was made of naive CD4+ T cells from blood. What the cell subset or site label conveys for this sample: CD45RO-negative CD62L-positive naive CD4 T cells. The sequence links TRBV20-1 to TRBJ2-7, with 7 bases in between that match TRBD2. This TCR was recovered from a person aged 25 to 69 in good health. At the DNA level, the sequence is TGCAGTGCTAGTAGCGGGCTCGAGCAGTACTTC. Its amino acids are CSASSGLEQYF.